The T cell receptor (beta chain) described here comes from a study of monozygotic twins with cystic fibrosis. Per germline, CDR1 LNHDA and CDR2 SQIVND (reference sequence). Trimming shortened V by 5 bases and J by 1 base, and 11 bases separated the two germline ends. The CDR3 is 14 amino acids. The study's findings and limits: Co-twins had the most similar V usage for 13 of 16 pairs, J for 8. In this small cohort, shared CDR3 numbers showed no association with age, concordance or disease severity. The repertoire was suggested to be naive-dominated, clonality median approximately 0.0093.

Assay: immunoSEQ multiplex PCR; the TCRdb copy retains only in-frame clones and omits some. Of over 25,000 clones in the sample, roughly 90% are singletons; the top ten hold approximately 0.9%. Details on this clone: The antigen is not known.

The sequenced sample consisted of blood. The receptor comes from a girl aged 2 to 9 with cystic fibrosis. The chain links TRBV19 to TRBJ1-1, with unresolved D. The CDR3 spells CASSVRRANTEAFF. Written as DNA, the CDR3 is TGTGCCAGTAGTGTACGGAGGGCGAACACTGAAGCTTTCTTT.